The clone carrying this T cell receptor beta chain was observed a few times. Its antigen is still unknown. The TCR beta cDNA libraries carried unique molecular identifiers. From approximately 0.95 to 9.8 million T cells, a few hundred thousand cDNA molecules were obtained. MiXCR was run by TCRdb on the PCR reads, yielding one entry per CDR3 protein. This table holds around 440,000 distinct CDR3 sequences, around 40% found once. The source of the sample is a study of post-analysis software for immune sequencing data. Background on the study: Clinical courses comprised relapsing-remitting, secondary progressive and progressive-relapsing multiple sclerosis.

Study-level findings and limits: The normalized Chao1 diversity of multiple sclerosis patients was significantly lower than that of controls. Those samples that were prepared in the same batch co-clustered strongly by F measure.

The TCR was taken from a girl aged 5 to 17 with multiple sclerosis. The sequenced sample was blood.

The CDR3 DNA follows: TGTGCCAGCAGCGACCCGGGACATAACTCCTACGAGCAGTACTTC. Translating it yields CASSDPGHNSYEQYF. This chain joins TRBV7-9 and TRBJ2-7; D possibly corresponds to TRBD1 (6 bases). V was clipped by 5 bases and J by 0 bases, with 14 bases between them. The CDR3 is made up of 15 amino acids. The germline gives CDR1 SEHNR, CDR2 FQNEAQ (reference sequence).